These 28 T cell receptor beta chains share one sample of origin, sequenced in a study of regulatory T cells in long-lasting Graves disease. As for time point: newly diagnosed GD, antithyroid drugs for less than 3 months. PBMCs were the source of the RNA used for TCR sequencing. Construction of TCR beta libraries relied on iRepertoire HTBI primers and on Arm-PCR targeting CDR3 regions. TCRdb passed the multiplex PCR reads through MiXCR, listing each CDR3 protein once. This sample has under 250,000 distinct CDR3 sequences, with over 20% found just once. The sample consisted of peripheral blood mononuclear cells (PBMCs), taken at new diagnosis, from a patient treated with antithyroid drugs. These receptors originate from a female donor with Graves disease.

This clonotype appeared a few times. The V gene is TRBV6-1, the J gene TRBJ2-7; tentatively, D is TRBD2 (5 bases). The length of the CDR3 is 16 residues. Germline values: CDR1 MNHNS, CDR2 SASEGT. Trimming removed 7 bases at V and 3 bases at J, with 22 bases between. The CDR3 sequence is CASTPGPQGGLYEQYF. In nucleotides, the CDR3 is TGTGCCAGCACCCCAGGACCCCAAGGCGGGCTCTACGAGCAGTACTTC.

This clonotype was recorded many times. J is TRBJ2-1 and V is TRBV20-1; TRBD2 matches 10 bases. This CDR3 has 17 amino acids. J lost 4 bases, V lost 8 bases, and 17 bases had no gene match. Germline V lookup: CDR1 DFQATT, CDR2 SNEGSKA (reference sequence). The CDR3 DNA sequence: TGCAGTACGCGGGGTAGCGGGAGGCCTTTACCATACAATGAGCAGTTCTTC. It yields the protein CSTRGSGRPLPYNEQFF.

This clonotype was counted at least ten times. This chain uses TRBV7-8 with TRBJ1-1; TRBD1 is a possible D gene (5 bases). Germline CDR1 is SGHVS and CDR2 is FQNEAQ. The CDR3 spans 14 residues. Trimming took off 2 bases at V and 3 bases at J, with 10 bases between the two ends. This CDR3 reads CASSLSGGYTEAFF. In DNA, the CDR3 is TGTGCCAGCAGCTTATCGGGGGGATACACTGAAGCTTTCTTT.

This clonotype was picked up many times. This chain uses TRBV20-1 with TRBJ2-1, with 10 bases fitting TRBD2. Germline V lookup: CDR1 DFQATT, CDR2 SNEGSKA (reference sequence). V shed 2 bases and J 8 bases; nucleotides not matched to a gene: 9. This CDR3 region has 15 residues. CDR3 amino acids: CSARLSSGRWDEQFF. In DNA form, the CDR3 reads TGCAGTGCTAGATTATCTAGCGGGAGATGGGATGAGCAGTTCTTC.

Note on this clonotype: Without the conserved terminal phenylalanine or tryptophan, this CDR3 likely stems from a read error. The chain is built from TRBV18 and TRBJ2-7; TRBD1 is a possible D gene (5 bases). The CDR3 has 11 residues. V shed 4 bases and J shed 5 bases, with 6 bases lying between them. Germline loops: CDR1 KGHSH, CDR2 LQKENI. The DNA of the CDR3 is TGTGCCAGCTCACAGACAGACGAGCAGTACCTC. Translating it yields CASSQTDEQYL.

The chain combines TRBV4-3 with TRBJ2-3; no reliable D call. TRBJ2-1 explains the end of the DNA better; the J call may be wrong. This CDR3 has 15 residues. Germline values: CDR1 LGHNA, CDR2 YSLEER. The CDR3 nucleotides are TGCGCCAGCAGCCGAGAGTCAAGCAGCGACAATGAGCAGTTCTTC. This codes for CASSRESSSDNEQFF.

V usage is TRBV10-3 and J usage is TRBJ2-6; D perhaps matches TRBD1 (5 bases). The V gene lost 5 bases and the J gene lost 0 bases, with 14 bases spanning the gap. The CDR3 contains 17 residues. CDR1 is ENHRY, CDR2 SYGVKD, per germline. The CDR3 spells CAISSPLGASGANVLTF. In DNA, the CDR3 is TGTGCCATCAGTAGTCCCTTAGGGGCCTCTGGGGCCAACGTCCTGACTTTC.

The rearrangement joins TRBV11-2 to TRBJ2-1; 11 positions agree with TRBD2. The CDR3 covers 15 residues. Germline trimming cut 4 bases from V and 7 bases from J; bases unmatched to any gene: 6. Germline V lookup: CDR1 SGHAT, CDR2 FQNNGV. CDR3 DNA sequence: TGTGCCAGCAGCTCTGCTAGCGGGAGGTGGAATGAGCAGTTCTTC. Protein product: CASSSASGRWNEQFF. The full variable domain, in which reference TRBV11-2 and TRBJ2-1 provide the parts outside the CDR3, is EAGVAQSPRYKIIEKRQSVAFWCNPISGHATLYWYQQILGQGPKLLIQFQNNGVVDDSQLPKDRFSAERLKGVDSTLKIQPAKLEDSAVYLCASSSASGRWNEQFFGPGTRLTVL.

This clonotype was observed many times. The chain is built from TRBV5-6 and TRBJ2-7, with TRBD2 identical over 10 bases. Losses at the gene ends were 3 bases for V and 1 base for J; bases not matched to a gene: 7. This CDR3 is built from 16 residues. CDR1 and CDR2 from the germline V gene are SGHDT and YYEEEE. The CDR3 reads CASSSRTSGNSYEQYF. The CDR3 DNA follows: TGTGCCAGCAGCTCACGGACTAGCGGTAATTCCTACGAGCAGTACTTC.

This clonotype has ten or more counts. The chain recombines TRBV7-2 with TRBJ2-1; no firm D call. V was clipped by 1 base and J by 10 bases, with 11 bases between them. The germline V gene encodes CDR1 SGHTA and CDR2 FQGNSA. CDR3 size: 13 residues. CDR3 DNA sequence: TGTGCCAGCAGCTTAGAGGTTTGGGGAGAGCAGTTCTTC. Translating gives CASSLEVWGEQFF.

In this sample, this clonotype turned up many times. The CDR3 DNA reads as TGTGCCAGCAGTTCCCGGGACAGGGCTTACTCCTACGAGCAGTACTTC. This gives the protein CASSSRDRAYSYEQYF. The chain carries TRBV6-2 or TRBV6-3 and TRBJ2-7; 9 nucleotides match TRBD1. V dropped 4 bases and J dropped 0; count of bases not matched to a gene: 7. Germline V gene lookup returns CDR1 MNHEY and CDR2 SVGEGT. This CDR3 is 16 amino acids long.

This clonotype occurred a few times. Since a much larger clone is just one base distant, this may be a read error. The chain employs TRBV7-9 and TRBJ1-2; no firm D call. This CDR3 is 13 amino acids long. Germline V gene data show CDR1 as SEHNR and CDR2 as FQNEAQ (reference sequence). In DNA, the CDR3 is TGTGCCGGCAGCGCGGACGGCCGGGTCGGCTACACCTTC. As protein: CAGSADGRVGYTF.

In this sample, this clonotype turned up once. The chain joins TRBV27 to TRBJ1-2; 7 bases match TRBD1. Germline CDR1 and CDR2: MNHEY and SMNVEV (reference sequence). V lost 6 bases and J lost 4; bases outside the gene matches: 8. This CDR3 is 14 amino acids long. DNA for the CDR3: TGTGCCAGCAGAAGCCCGGGACAGATCTATGGCTACACCTTC. Protein sequence: CASRSPGQIYGYTF.

About this clonotype: This probably arose from a read error, given a far larger clone one base away. The CDR3 protein is CASSLNLGEQYF. The CDR3 DNA reads as TGTGCCAGCAGCTTAAATCTCGGTGAGCAGTACTTC. The chain joins TRBV7-3 to TRBJ2-5; D not resolved. Germline-derived CDR1 and CDR2 are SGHTA and FQGTGA. This CDR3 has 12 amino acids. Trimming cost V 1 base and J 11 bases, with 11 bases left between them.

This clonotype was found many times. The CDR3 DNA follows: TGTGCCAGCAGTCGGAAAGTACAGGGACCCATGAACACTGAAGCTTTCTTT. Translated, it gives CASSRKVQGPMNTEAFF. The gene calls are TRBV6-2 or TRBV6-3 and TRBJ1-1; possibly TRBD1 for D (6 bases). Germline V CDR1 and CDR2: MNHEY, SVGEGT. The germline V and J ends were trimmed by 5 bases and 0 bases, with 19 bases remaining between them. This CDR3 contains 17 residues.

This clonotype was detected ten times or more. The V and J genes are TRBV5-6 and TRBJ1-1, with a tentative D call TRBD1 (6 bases). The CDR3 totals 14 residues. Germline V gene data show CDR1 as SGHDT and CDR2 as YYEEEE. V was trimmed by 3 bases and J by 1 base, leaving 10 bases between them. The CDR3 bases are TGTGCCAGCAGCTGGTTACAGGGGAACACTGAAGCTTTCTTT. The encoded protein is CASSWLQGNTEAFF.

This clonotype was counted many times. The genes are TRBV7-2 and TRBJ2-2; D perhaps matches TRBD2 (6 bases). Trimming left V 3 bases short and J 6 bases short, with 11 bases between. The CDR3 consists of 14 residues. Germline V lookup: CDR1 SGHTA, CDR2 FQGNSA. CDR3 loop: CASSFVRGAGELFF. DNA of the CDR3: TGTGCCAGCAGCTTCGTTCGCGGGGCCGGGGAGCTGTTTTTT.

The sample holds many counts of this clonotype. V and J are TRBV7-9 and TRBJ2-5; D is possibly TRBD1 (8 bases). Germline CDR1 and CDR2: SEHNR and FQNEAQ (reference sequence). CDR3 length equals 14 residues. V was clipped by 3 bases and J by 9 bases, with 17 bases between them. The CDR3 DNA is TGTGCCAGCAGCTTGGGGGGGACGGGACAGGCCCAGTACTTC. It encodes CASSLGGTGQAQYF.

The V call is TRBV9, the J call TRBJ1-2, with D possibly TRBD1 on 5 matching bases. V was clipped by 7 bases and J by 4 bases, with 14 bases between them. Germline loops: CDR1 SGDLS, CDR2 YYNGEE. This CDR3 is built from 13 residues. The CDR3 loop reads CASSGASPYGYTF. CDR3 sequence (DNA): TGTGCCAGCTCCGGGGCCTCACCCTATGGCTACACCTTC.

This clonotype was detected ten times or more. The chain carries TRBV24-1 and TRBJ2-1; tentatively, D is TRBD1 (7 bases). The germline CDR1 and CDR2 sequences are KGHDR and SFDVKD. Trimming left V 0 bases short and J 10 bases short, with 18 bases between. The CDR3 spans 16 residues. CDR3 in DNA: TGTGCCACCAGTGATTTGGTGTCCAGGGGGGCTCAGGAGCAGTTCTTC. Protein product: CATSDLVSRGAQEQFF.

This clonotype was observed many times. J is TRBJ2-7 and V is TRBV10-3, with D maybe TRBD1 (5 bases). Trimming took 4 bases from V and 3 from J, leaving 7 bases between them. CDR3 length equals 12 residues. Germline lookup yields CDR1 ENHRY and CDR2 SYGVKD. The CDR3 nucleotides are TGTGCCATCAGTGGACAGAACTACGAGCAGTACTTC. It specifies CAISGQNYEQYF.

This clonotype was picked up many times. The chain links TRBV6-2 or TRBV6-3 to TRBJ1-1; D perhaps matches TRBD1 (5 bases). Germline V gene sequence: CDR1 MNHEY, CDR2 SVGEGT. The ends were cut back, 10 bases at V and 5 bases at J, with 11 bases in the middle. The CDR3 runs to 11 residues. CDR3 coding DNA: TGTGCCACCTGGGAGGGGACTGAAGCTTTCTTT. Residues: CATWEGTEAFF.

This clonotype appeared many times. The chain has TRBV4-3 and TRBJ2-3, with D unresolved. This CDR3 is built from 16 residues. V gave up 1 base and J gave up 2 bases, with 13 bases separating them. CDR1 LGHNA and CDR2 YSLEER come from the germline V gene. This CDR3 reads CASSQGFYEATDTQYF. DNA of the CDR3: TGCGCCAGCAGCCAAGGATTCTATGAGGCCACAGATACGCAGTATTTT.

This clonotype was seen ten or more times. In DNA, the CDR3 is TGTGCCAGTACTAAGGGAGCAATGAACACTGAAGCTTTCTTT. Translating gives CASTKGAMNTEAFF. V is TRBV19 and J is TRBJ1-1; no clear D gene. The CDR3 has 14 amino acids. The germline V and J ends were trimmed by 7 bases and 0 bases, with 12 bases remaining between them. Looked up from germline, CDR1 is LNHDA and CDR2 is SQIVND (reference sequence).

About this clonotype: A clone one base away is much larger, so this may be a read error. The rearrangement links TRBV12-3 or TRBV12-4 to TRBJ2-7; 12 bases map to TRBD2. The CDR3 runs to 15 residues. V lost 5 bases to trimming and J lost 7 bases; unmatched junction nucleotides: 9. Here the CDR3 reads CASSQRLAGVYEQYF. For the CDR3, the DNA is TGTGCCAGCAGTCAAAGACTAGCGGGAGTGTATGAGCAGTACTTC.

The V call is TRBV10-3, the J call TRBJ1-6; 7 nucleotides match TRBD1. This CDR3 has 14 amino acids. Looked up from germline, CDR1 is ENHRY and CDR2 is SYGVKD. The V and J ends lost 4 bases and 9 bases, in that order; junction bases with no gene match: 6. CDR3 nucleotides: TGTGCCATCAGTGTTGGGACAGAAAGTTCACCCCTCCACTTT. Translating gives CAISVGTESSPLHF.

The V and J genes are TRBV7-2 and TRBJ2-1, with 16 bases matching TRBD2. J was trimmed by 15 bases and V by 4 bases; bases with no gene match: 15. Germline values: CDR1 SGHTA, CDR2 FQGNSA. The CDR3 sequence is 17 residues long. The CDR3 DNA is TGTGCCAGCAGCTCGCCGGGACTAGCGGGAGGGCCCGGTGTTGGGTTCTTC. Translating gives CASSSPGLAGGPGVGFF. The full variable domain, completed using reference TRBV7-2 and TRBJ2-1, is GAGVSQSPSNKVTEKGKDVELRCDPISGHTALYWYRQSLGQGLEFLIYFQGNSAPDKSGLPSDRFSAERTGGSVSTLTIQRTQQEDSAVYLCASSSPGLAGGPGVGFFGPGTRLTVL.

Worth noting for this clonotype: A read error may produce the germline difference seen at one junction end. V usage is TRBV5-4 and J usage is TRBJ2-1, with D perhaps matching TRBD2 (6 bases). The germline gives CDR1 SGHNT, CDR2 YYREEE (reference sequence). The CDR3 length is 14 residues. The CDR3 is CASSSQTSSYERFF. The CDR3 nucleotides read TGTGCCAGCAGCAGCCAGACTAGTTCCTATGAGCGGTTCTTC.